This T cell receptor (beta chain) derives from a study of blood T cell repertoires in COVID-19. Study overall: From the United States, Italy and Spain came samples of acute and convalescent COVID-19. Sample material is recorded as cDNA or gDNA derived from T cells, B-cell-depleted T cells, or PBMCs.

Methods used by the authors: Estimation of nucleated cell counts was performed using reference gene primer amplification. Clones were read by immunoSEQ multiplex PCR, and TCRdb kept only the in-frame ones, dropping some. That table is the source of V, J and clone size, and D and trimming were worked out from the DNA. The sample contains approximately 140,000 clones, 70% to 90% of which appear only once. Turning to this clone: Other nucleotide sequences in the sample specify the same CDR3.

There are 14 residues in the CDR3. V lost 3 bases, J lost 7 bases, and 1 base stayed unmatched. Looked up from germline, CDR1 is KGHSH and CDR2 is LQKENI. The rearrangement joins TRBV18 to TRBJ1-6, with 9 bases matching TRBD1. What was sequenced was peripheral blood. The source is a woman aged 60-75 years with acute or convalescent COVID-19. CDR3 amino acids: CASSPDRGNSPLHF. The DNA of the CDR3 is TGTGCCAGCTCACCCGACAGGGGGAATTCACCCCTCCACTTT.